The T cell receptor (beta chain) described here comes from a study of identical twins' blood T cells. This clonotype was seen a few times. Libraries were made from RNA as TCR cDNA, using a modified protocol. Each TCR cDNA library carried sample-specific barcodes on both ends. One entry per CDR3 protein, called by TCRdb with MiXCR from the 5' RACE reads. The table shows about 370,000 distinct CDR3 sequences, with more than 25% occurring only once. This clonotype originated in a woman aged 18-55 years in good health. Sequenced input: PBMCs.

The CDR3 here is CASSGGQQETQYF. Here the CDR3 DNA reads TGTGCCAGCAGTGGGGGACAGCAAGAGACCCAGTACTTC. The rearrangement links TRBV2 to TRBJ2-5, with 7 bases lining up with TRBD1. The V and J ends lost 4 bases and 2 bases, in that order; junction bases with no gene match: 1. The CDR3 sequence is 13 residues long. The germline CDR1 and CDR2 sequences are SNHLY and FYNNEI. Variable domain in full (rest from reference TRBV2 and TRBJ2-5): EPEVTQTPSHQVTQMGQEVILRCVPISNHLYFYWYRQILGQKVEFLVSFYNNEISEKSEIFDDQFSVERPDGSNFTLKIRSTKLEDSAMYFCASSGGQQETQYFGPGTRLLVL.